The present T cell receptor beta chain was sequenced within a study of shared clonotypes between healthy human individuals. CDR3 length: 14 residues. Deletions cut 5 bases from V and 6 bases from J, with 17 bases between. CDR1 is MDHEN, CDR2 SYDVKM, per germline. Clones were read by immunoSEQ multiplex PCR, and TCRdb kept only the in-frame ones, dropping some. The table includes 550,000 to 800,000 clones, 90% detected once. All donors qualified as healthy HIV-negative adults and had experienced no recent acute infections or vaccinations. As regards this clone: Its specificity is unknown.

Study-wide results and limits: Generation probabilities were higher for clonotypes shared across all four sorted-subset donors than for unshared ones. The study generally estimated greater richness for naive than memory subsets. The sharing of 5% to 6.5% of naive CD4 clonotypes was seen across a handful of donors.

This clonotype was obtained from a man younger than 30 in good health. Some clones in this sample may be carry-over from other donors' samples. J is TRBJ2-7 and V is TRBV28; D assignment may be TRBD1 or TRBD2 (6 bases each). The sample consisted of memory CD8+ T cells from PBMCs. Described subset: CD45RO+ cells pooled with CCR7-negative TemRA cells. This chain's CDR3 is CASSRRGVVSEQYF. CDR3 bases: TGTGCCAGCAGTCGTAGGGGGGTAGTCAGCGAGCAGTACTTC.